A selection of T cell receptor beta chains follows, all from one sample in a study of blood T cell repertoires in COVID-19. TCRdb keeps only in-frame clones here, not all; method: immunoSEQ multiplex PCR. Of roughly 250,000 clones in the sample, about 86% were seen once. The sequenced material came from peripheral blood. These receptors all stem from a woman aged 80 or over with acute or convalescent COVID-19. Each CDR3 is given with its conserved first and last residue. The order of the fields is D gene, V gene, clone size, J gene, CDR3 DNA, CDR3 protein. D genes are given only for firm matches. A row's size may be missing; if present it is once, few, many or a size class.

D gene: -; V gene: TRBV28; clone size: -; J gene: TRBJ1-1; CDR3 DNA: TGTGCCAGCAGTTCCCAGGGGCCGTACACTGAAGCTTTCTTT; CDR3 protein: CASSSQGPYTEAFF
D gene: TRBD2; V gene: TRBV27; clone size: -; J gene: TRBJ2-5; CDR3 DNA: TGTGCCAGCAGTTTAGTTGGGCTAGCGGGGAGAATGGAGACCCAGTACTTC; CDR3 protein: CASSLVGLAGRMETQYF
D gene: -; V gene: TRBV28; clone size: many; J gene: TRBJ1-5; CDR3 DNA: TGTGCCAGCAGTGCGGGAGGGAGCAATCAGCCCCAGCATTTT; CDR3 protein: CASSAGGSNQPQHF
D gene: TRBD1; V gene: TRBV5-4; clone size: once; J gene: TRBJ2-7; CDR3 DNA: TGTGCCAGCAGCTACCCGGGACAGGGCTCCTACGAGCAGTACTTC; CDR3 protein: CASSYPGQGSYEQYF
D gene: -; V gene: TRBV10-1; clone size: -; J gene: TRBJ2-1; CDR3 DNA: TGCGCCAGCAGTGAGTCGGGCAACCGGCTCAATGAGCAGTTCTTC; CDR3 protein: CASSESGNRLNEQFF
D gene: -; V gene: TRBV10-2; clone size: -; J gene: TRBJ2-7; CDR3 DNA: TGCGCCAGCAGTGAGCTGGCCTTCTCCTACGAGCAGTACTTC; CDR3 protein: CASSELAFSYEQYF
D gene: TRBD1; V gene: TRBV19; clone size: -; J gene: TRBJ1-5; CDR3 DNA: TGTGCCACCACAGAGGACAGGGGGTATCAGCCCCAGCATTTT; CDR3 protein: CATTEDRGYQPQHF
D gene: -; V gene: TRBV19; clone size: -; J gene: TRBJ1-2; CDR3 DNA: TGTGCCAGTAGTATCGACAGCTTGACGGGCTACACCTTC; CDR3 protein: CASSIDSLTGYTF
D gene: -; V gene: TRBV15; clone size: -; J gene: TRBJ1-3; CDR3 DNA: TGTGCCACCAGCAGAACACCGACAGGAAGCTCTGGAAACACCATATATTTT; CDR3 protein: CATSRTPTGSSGNTIYF
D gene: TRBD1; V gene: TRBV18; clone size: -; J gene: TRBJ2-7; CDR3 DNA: TGTGCCAGCTCACCGGGACAGGGTTACTACGAGCAGTACTTC; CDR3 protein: CASSPGQGYYEQYF
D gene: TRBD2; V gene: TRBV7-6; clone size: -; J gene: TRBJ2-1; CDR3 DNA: TGTGCCAGCAGCTTAGGGGGACTAGCGGGGATCTACAATGAGCAGTTCTTC; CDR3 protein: CASSLGGLAGIYNEQFF
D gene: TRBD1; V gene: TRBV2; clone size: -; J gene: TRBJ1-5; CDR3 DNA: TGTGCCAGCAGACAGGGGACTAGGAGCAATCAGCCCCAGCATTTT; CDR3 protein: CASRQGTRSNQPQHF
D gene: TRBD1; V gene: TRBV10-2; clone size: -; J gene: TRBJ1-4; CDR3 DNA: TGCGCCAGCAGTGAGACCAGGGGGGTAGTAGTGAGTGAAAAACTGTTTTTT; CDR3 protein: CASSETRGVVVSEKLFF
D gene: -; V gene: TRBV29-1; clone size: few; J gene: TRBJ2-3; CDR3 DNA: TGCAGCGTTGACTTGGCCACAGATACGCAGTATTTT; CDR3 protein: CSVDLATDTQYF
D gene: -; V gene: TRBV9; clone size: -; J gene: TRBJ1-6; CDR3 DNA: TGTGCCAGCAGCCCCCTGGGGGGGGATTCACCCCTCCACTTT; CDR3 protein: CASSPLGGDSPLHF
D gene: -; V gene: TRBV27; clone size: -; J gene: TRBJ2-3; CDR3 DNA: TGTGCCAGCAGACAAGGACAGATCCTCTCAGATACGCAGTATTTT; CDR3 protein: CASRQGQILSDTQYF
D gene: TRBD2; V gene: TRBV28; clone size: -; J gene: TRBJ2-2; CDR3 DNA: TGTGCCAGCAGTTTAGAAGCGGGGGGGCTCGACACCGGGGAGCTGTTTTTT; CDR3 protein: CASSLEAGGLDTGELFF
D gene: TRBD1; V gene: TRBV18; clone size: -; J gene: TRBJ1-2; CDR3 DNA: TGTGCCAGCTCACCATCACAGGGGGCTGGCTACACCTTC; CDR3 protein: CASSPSQGAGYTF
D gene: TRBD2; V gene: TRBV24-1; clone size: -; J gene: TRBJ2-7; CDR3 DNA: TGTGCCACCAGTGAACCGGGACTAGCAGGCGAGCAGTACTTC; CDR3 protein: CATSEPGLAGEQYF
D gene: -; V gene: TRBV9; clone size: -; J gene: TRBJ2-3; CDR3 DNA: TGTGCCAGCAGCGTAGGCCTCCGGGGCGGGGCAGATACGCAGTATTTT; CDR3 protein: CASSVGLRGGADTQYF
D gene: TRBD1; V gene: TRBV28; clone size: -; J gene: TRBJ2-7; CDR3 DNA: TGTGCCAGCTCAATCCGGGACAGGCCCTACGAGCAGTACTTC; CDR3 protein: CASSIRDRPYEQYF
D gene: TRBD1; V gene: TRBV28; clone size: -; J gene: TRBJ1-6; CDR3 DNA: TGTGCCAGCGGGGAGGGACAGGTGAATTCACCCCTCCACTTT; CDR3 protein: CASGEGQVNSPLHF
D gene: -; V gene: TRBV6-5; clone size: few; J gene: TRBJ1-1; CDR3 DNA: TGTGCCAGCAGTTACTACGGGAACACTGAAGCTTTCTTT; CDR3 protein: CASSYYGNTEAFF
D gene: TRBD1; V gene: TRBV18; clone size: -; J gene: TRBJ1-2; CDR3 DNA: TGTGCCAGCTCCCAAACAGGGGAGTGGGGGTATGGCTACACCTTC; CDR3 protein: CASSQTGEWGYGYTF
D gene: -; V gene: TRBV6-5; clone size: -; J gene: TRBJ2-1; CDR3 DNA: TGTGCCGTTAGGGAGGCAGGGGGCTACAATGAGCAGTTCTTC; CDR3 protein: CAVREAGGYNEQFF
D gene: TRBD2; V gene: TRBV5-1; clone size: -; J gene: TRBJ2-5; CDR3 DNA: TGCGCCAGCAGCTTGGTCGGGGGGGCTCAAGAGACCCAGTACTTC; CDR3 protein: CASSLVGGAQETQYF
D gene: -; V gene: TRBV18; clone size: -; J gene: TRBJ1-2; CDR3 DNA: TGTGCCAGCTCACCAAACGCGGCGGCGATCAACTATGGCTACACCTTC; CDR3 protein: CASSPNAAAINYGYTF
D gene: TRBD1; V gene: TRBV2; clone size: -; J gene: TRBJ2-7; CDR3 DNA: TGTGCCAGCAACGTACAGGGGCCGTCCTACGAGCAGTACTTC; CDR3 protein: CASNVQGPSYEQYF
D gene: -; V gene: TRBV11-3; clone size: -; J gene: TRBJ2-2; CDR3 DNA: TGTGCCAGCAGCTTAAGGTCAGGGAACACCGGGGAGCTGTTTTTT; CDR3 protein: CASSLRSGNTGELFF
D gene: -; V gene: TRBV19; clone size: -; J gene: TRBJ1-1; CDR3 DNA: TGTGCCAGTAGTTCGAGGGCTGGGAACACTGAAGCTTTCTTT; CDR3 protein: CASSSRAGNTEAFF